One and the same sample provided the 4 T cell receptor beta chains below, sequenced in a study of blood T cells in healthy people across ages. Primers used in a second PCR of roughly 6 to 12 cycles were a sample-barcoded 5' primer and a J-beta primer mix. Using its own MiXCR run on the 5' RACE reads, TCRdb lists one record per CDR3 protein. The sample has hundreds of thousands of distinct CDR3 sequences, 58% seen once. Sequenced: blood. These receptor sequences come from a man aged 25 to 45 in good health.

The CDR3 spells CASSELTSVRNEQFF. The DNA for the CDR3 is TGCGCCAGCAGTGAACTGACTAGCGTCCGGAATGAGCAGTTCTTC. The rearrangement joins TRBV10-2 to TRBJ2-1, with TRBD2 identical over 8 bases. The CDR3 extends over 15 amino acids. The germline CDR1 and CDR2 sequences are WSHSY and SAAADI. V was pared by 3 bases and J by 7 bases, with 8 bases of the junction left unmatched.

The chain is built from TRBV27 and TRBJ1-6; D is undetermined. Trimming took 7 bases from V and 4 from J, leaving 11 bases between them. CDR1 MNHEY and CDR2 SMNVEV come from the germline V gene (reference sequence). The CDR3 has 14 residues. The chain's CDR3 is CASKQVSYNSPLHF. In nucleotides, the CDR3 is TGTGCCAGCAAGCAGGTTTCTTATAATTCACCCCTCCACTTT.

The chain is built from TRBV20-1 and TRBJ2-7; 7 nucleotides agree with TRBD1. Germline trimming cut 0 bases from V and 6 bases from J; bases unmatched to any gene: 5. The germline CDR1 and CDR2 sequences are DFQATT and SNEGSKA (reference sequence). The CDR3 sequence is 13 residues long. The CDR3 is CSARDPRGREQYF. The CDR3 DNA reads as TGCAGTGCTAGAGATCCGAGGGGGCGCGAGCAGTACTTC.

The chain has TRBV5-1 and TRBJ2-1; the D gene is possibly TRBD1 (7 bases). The CDR3 covers 15 residues. V was shortened by 3 bases and J by 13 bases, with 23 bases between the two germline ends. Germline values: CDR1 SGHRS, CDR2 YFSETQ. This CDR3 reads CASSWAGQPGETQFF. The DNA for the CDR3 is TGCGCCAGCAGCTGGGCGGGACAGCCGGGGGAGACCCAGTTCTTC.